Listed below are T cell receptor beta chains from one sample, sequenced in a study of memory B cells and T cells in multiple sclerosis. The assay was immunoSEQ multiplex PCR, and TCRdb's table has in-frame clones only and misses some. The repertoire holds 12,000 or so clones, with approximately 85% as singletons. These receptors are not linked to any known antigen. Sequencing was carried out using PBMCs from blood kept in culture. The origin of the receptors is a human donor with multiple sclerosis. CDR3s include the opening cysteine and the closing phenylalanine or tryptophan. D genes are given only for firm matches. Some rows mark clone size as missing; the rest say once, few, many or name a class of expanded clone.

CASSSPREAFF TGTGCCAGCAGTTCTCCCAGGGAAGCTTTCTTT - - TRBJ1-1 TRBV28
CASSPSFEGTGEDNEQFF TGTGCCAGCAGCCCATCGTTCGAGGGGACAGGGGAAGACAATGAGCAGTTCTTC - TRBD1 TRBJ2-1 TRBV11-2
CASSMGGLDYGYTF TGTGCCAGTAGTATGGGGGGGCTCGACTATGGCTACACCTTC - - TRBJ1-2 TRBV19
CASSDSGQRTRGAFF TGTGCCAGCAGCGATTCAGGACAGCGCACGAGAGGAGCTTTCTTT - - TRBJ1-1 TRBV7-9
CASSPDSRSYNEQFF TGTGCCAGCAGCCCTGATTCAAGGTCCTACAATGAGCAGTTCTTC - - TRBJ2-1 TRBV28
CASSGGQGAHEQYF TGCGCCAGCAGCGGGGGACAGGGGGCCCACGAGCAGTACTTC - TRBD1 TRBJ2-7 TRBV10-1
CASSQDAGRSPYEQYF TGCGCCAGCAGCCAAGACGCAGGTCGCTCCCCCTACGAGCAGTACTTC - - TRBJ2-7 TRBV4-1
CASSEEIQPLDTQYF TGTGCCAGCAGTGAAGAGATCCAGCCTTTAGATACGCAGTATTTT - - TRBJ2-3 TRBV2
CASSPVVSYNEQFF TGCGCCAGCAGCCCGGTTGTCTCCTACAATGAGCAGTTCTTC - - TRBJ2-1 TRBV5-1
CASSLEGRSYEQYF TGCGCCAGCAGCTTGGAGGGCAGATCCTACGAGCAGTACTTC - - TRBJ2-7 TRBV5-1
CASSVAPGNEQFF TGTGCCAGCAGCGTAGCTCCGGGTAATGAGCAGTTCTTC once - TRBJ2-1 TRBV9
CASSLRGGYTDTQYF TGTGCCAGCAGCTTGCGGGGGGGATACACAGATACGCAGTATTTT - TRBD2 TRBJ2-3 TRBV5-5
CASSPRDRIYEQYF TGTGCCAGCAGCCCTCGGGACAGGATCTACGAGCAGTACTTC - TRBD1 TRBJ2-7 TRBV7-9
CASSQDQGSNQPQHF TGCGCCAGCAGCCAAGATCAGGGTAGCAATCAGCCCCAGCATTTT - - TRBJ1-5 TRBV4-1
CASSPQEPAIYGYTF TGTGCCAGCAGTCCCCAGGAGCCAGCCATCTATGGCTACACCTTC few - TRBJ1-2 TRBV6-5
CASSNRQGTTGELFF TGTGCCAGTAGCAACCGACAGGGGACCACCGGGGAGCTGTTTTTT - TRBD1 TRBJ2-2 TRBV19
CASSVEDRGHYEQYF TGTGCCAGCAGCGTAGAAGACAGGGGGCACTACGAGCAGTACTTC - TRBD1 TRBJ2-7 TRBV9
CASSEAGVRGLYGYTF TGTGCCAGCAGTGAAGCCGGCGTGCGGGGTCTCTATGGCTACACCTTC - - TRBJ1-2 TRBV6-1
CASSLGVETGRSYSPLHF TGCGCCAGCAGCTTGGGAGTGGAGACCGGACGCTCGTATTCACCCCTCCACTTT - - TRBJ1-6 TRBV5-1
CATLQNTGELFF TGTGCCACCCTTCAAAACACCGGGGAGCTGTTTTTT - - TRBJ2-2 TRBV15
CAIHQSGTSVSYEQYF TGTGCCATACACCAATCCGGGACTAGCGTTTCCTACGAGCAGTACTTC few TRBD2 TRBJ2-7 TRBV10-3
CAWSVDRGRGAFF TGTGCCTGGAGTGTCGACAGGGGTAGGGGGGCTTTCTTT - TRBD1 TRBJ1-1 TRBV30
CASSVGDNTEAFF TGTGCCAGCAGCGTAGGAGATAACACTGAAGCTTTCTTT - - TRBJ1-1 TRBV9
CASSPLRGGISYEQYF TGCGCCAGCAGCCCTTTACGGGGAGGGATCTCCTACGAGCAGTACTTC - TRBD2 TRBJ2-7 TRBV5-1
CASTGGTDTQYF TGTGCCAGCACGGGGGGCACAGATACGCAGTATTTT - - TRBJ2-3 TRBV7-6
CASSAGPNTEAFF TGTGCCAGCAGCGCCGGGCCGAACACTGAAGCTTTCTTT - - TRBJ1-1 TRBV5-4
CASTSGTLRHIQYF TGTGCCAGCACCTCTGGGACCCTTCGACACATTCAGTACTTC - - TRBJ2-4 TRBV28
CASRRQGDYTEAFF TGTGCCAGCAGGCGGCAGGGGGATTACACTGAAGCTTTCTTT - TRBD1 TRBJ1-1 TRBV6-5
CAIRMDSNTEAFF TGTGCCATCAGGATGGACAGTAACACTGAAGCTTTCTTT - - TRBJ1-1 TRBV10-3
CASSDGLPRAVF TGCGCCAGCAGTGACGGACTGCCCAGGGCGGTCTTC - - TRBJ2-1 TRBV10-2
CASSYMGTEQYF TGTGCCAGCAGTTACATGGGGACCGAGCAGTACTTC - - TRBJ2-7 TRBV6-6
CASSLVTASTDTQYF TGCGCCAGCAGCTTGGTGACGGCTAGCACAGATACGCAGTATTTT - - TRBJ2-3 TRBV5-1
CASSEATRTGASSYEQYF TGTGCCAGCAGTGAAGCGACTAGGACAGGGGCAAGCTCCTACGAGCAGTACTTC - TRBD1 TRBJ2-7 TRBV6-1
CATSRDVGTSGGLFF TGTGCCACCAGCAGAGATGTGGGGACTAGCGGGGGGTTGTTCTTC - TRBD2 TRBJ2-1 TRBV15
CAISETPDRGSSFEWVYGYTF TGTGCCATCAGTGAGACACCTGACAGGGGGTCTTCCTTTGAATGGGTTTATGGCTACACCTTC - TRBD1 TRBJ1-2 TRBV10-3
CASSQRASANSYNEQFF TGTGCCAGCAGCCAGAGGGCTAGCGCGAACTCCTACAATGAGCAGTTCTTC - - TRBJ2-1 TRBV7-3
CASSIGAGSATNEKLFF TGTGCCAGTAGTATCGGGGCAGGATCAGCAACTAATGAAAAACTGTTTTTT - - TRBJ1-4 TRBV19
CASSESAGGPEQYF TGCGCCAGCAGTGAGTCAGCGGGAGGGCCTGAGCAGTACTTC - TRBD2 TRBJ2-7 TRBV10-2
CASSWDPSSYNEQFF TGCGCCAGCAGCTGGGACCCGAGCTCCTACAATGAGCAGTTCTTC - - TRBJ2-1 TRBV5-1
CAWSVGPQAREQYF TGTGCCTGGAGTGTGGGGCCACAGGCGCGGGAGCAGTACTTC - - TRBJ2-7 TRBV30
CASSLSSGGRNEQFF TGTGCCAGCAGTCTCTCTAGCGGGGGTAGGAATGAGCAGTTCTTC - TRBD2 TRBJ2-1 TRBV27
CASSDRVAGNPRGEQFF TGTGCCAGCAGTGATAGGGTAGCGGGGAACCCAAGGGGTGAGCAGTTCTTC - TRBD2 TRBJ2-1 TRBV6-1
CAGLNRVGANVLTF TGCGCCGGCCTCAACAGGGTTGGGGCCAACGTCCTGACTTTC - - TRBJ2-6 TRBV10-2
CASHGLGAGGYTF TGTGCCAGCCACGGTTTGGGGGCTGGAGGCTACACCTTC - - TRBJ1-2 TRBV27
CASSDLVGELFF TGTGCCAGCAGTGATCTAGTCGGGGAGCTGTTTTTT - - TRBJ2-2 TRBV2
CASSSPGDPQETQYF TGTGCCAGCAGTTCGCCGGGGGACCCCCAAGAGACCCAGTACTTC - - TRBJ2-5 TRBV6-6
CASSLVGNQETQYF TGCGCCAGCAGCTTGGTCGGGAACCAAGAGACCCAGTACTTC few - TRBJ2-5 TRBV5-1
CASSDRADTQYF TGTGCCAGCAGCGATCGCGCAGATACGCAGTATTTT - - TRBJ2-3 TRBV9